The subject of this entry is one TCR beta chain. What it binds is not known. Libraries were prepared by immunoSEQ multiplex PCR; TCRdb keeps only in-frame clonotypes and omits some of them. The repertoire has about 110,000 clones, less than 90% of them found once; the top ten carry around 8.2%. The CDR3 runs 13 residues. Germline assignment: CDR1 MNHEY and CDR2 SVGAGI. V was shortened by 5 bases and J by 7 bases, with 12 bases between the two germline ends. This sample was taken from a study of identifying expanded T cells in peripheral blood. Study conclusions and caveats: Differentially abundant clones: about 1.1 between replicates, around 16 at around 14 days, over 18 at four.

The genes are TRBV6-5 and TRBJ1-5, with D possibly being TRBD1 (6 bases). The receptor was isolated from a person between 18 and 75 years old in good health. Sequenced: blood. CDR3 nucleotides: TGTGCCAGCAGTCCGCCCAGGGGACAGCCCCAGCATTTT. Its translation is CASSPPRGQPQHF.